Shown below are 32 T cell receptor beta chains from a single sample sequenced in a study of T cells in Graves' hyperthyroidism and ophthalmopathy. RNA transcripts were the template for amplifying TCR beta CDR3 regions. In the first-round RT-PCR of the TCR CDR3, the HTBI primer set was used. Each CDR3 protein gets one entry after TCRdb re-called the multiplex PCR reads with MiXCR. The sample shows approximately 530,000 distinct CDR3 sequences, 16% of them seen only once. The sequenced material came from blood. Receptors originate from a woman between 18 and 30 years old with Graves' hyperthyroidism.

A few counts support this clonotype. V and J are TRBV7-9 and TRBJ1-1; D perhaps matches TRBD1 (5 bases). The germline gives CDR1 SEHNR, CDR2 FQNEAQ (reference sequence). The germline V and J ends were trimmed by 4 bases and 6 bases, with 9 bases remaining between them. CDR3 size: 12 residues. The DNA for the CDR3 is TGTGCCAGCAGCTGGGGGTCCTCTGAAGCTTTCTTT. Translation: CASSWGSSEAFF.

The chain uses TRBV6-2 or TRBV6-3 and TRBJ1-1; D is undetermined. Trimming removed 0 bases at V and 1 base at J, with 12 bases between. Germline V lookup: CDR1 MNHEY, CDR2 SVGEGT. This CDR3 has 16 amino acids. The DNA for the CDR3 is TGTGCCAGCAGTTACTCGCGGTTCGGGGAGAACACTGAAGCTTTCTTT. This translates into CASSYSRFGENTEAFF.

This clonotype occurred a few times. The chain has TRBV7-2 and TRBJ1-2, with D possibly matching TRBD1 (6 bases). Trimming removed 3 bases at V and 10 bases at J, with 12 bases between. The CDR3 is 12 residues long. Germline CDR1 reads SGHTA; CDR2 reads FQGNSA. The CDR3 DNA sequence: TGTGCCAGCAGCTTCACCGGGACACCCTACACCTTC. Its protein is CASSFTGTPYTF.

V and J are TRBV19 and TRBJ2-1, with 8 bases that match TRBD2. The CDR3 covers 13 residues. Trimming at V came to 5 bases and at J to 7 bases, leaving 4 bases not matched to a gene. Germline V gene sequence: CDR1 LNHDA, CDR2 SQIVND (reference sequence). CDR3 residues: CASSGTRTNEQFF. Here the CDR3 DNA reads TGTGCCAGTAGTGGGACTAGGACAAATGAGCAGTTCTTC.

This clonotype appeared many times. The rearrangement joins TRBV28 to TRBJ2-3; D not resolved. Deletions cut 5 bases from V and 3 bases from J, with 12 bases between. This CDR3 comprises 14 residues. The germline gives CDR1 MDHEN, CDR2 SYDVKM. CDR3: CASSQYSETDTQYF. CDR3 sequence (DNA): TGTGCCAGCAGTCAATACAGTGAAACAGATACGCAGTATTTT.

In its sample, this clonotype was seen many times. The chain has TRBV12-3 or TRBV12-4 and TRBJ2-2, with a tentative D call TRBD2 (5 bases). The length of the CDR3 is 16 residues. V lost 6 bases, J lost 3 bases, and 17 bases lay in between. In nucleotides, the CDR3 is TGTGCCAGCAGCCCGAGGGAAATCGAGGACACCGGGGAGCTGTTTTTT. This codes for CASSPREIEDTGELFF.

In its sample, this clonotype was seen many times. This chain uses TRBV20-1 with TRBJ1-1, with a weak D call TRBD1 (5 bases). The length of the CDR3 is 14 residues. Germline V gene sequence: CDR1 DFQATT, CDR2 SNEGSKA (reference sequence). The V and J ends lost 2 bases and 0 bases respectively, with 10 bases between them. This chain's CDR3 is CSARFGTVNTEAFF. The DNA for the CDR3 is TGCAGTGCTAGATTTGGGACGGTGAACACTGAAGCTTTCTTT.

This clonotype was counted at least ten times. The chain recombines TRBV12-3 or TRBV12-4 with TRBJ2-7, with D perhaps TRBD1 (6 bases). V was trimmed by 6 bases and J by 7 bases, leaving 28 bases between them. This CDR3 is 17 amino acids long. The CDR3 region is CASSLQIARDTPREQYF. In DNA, the CDR3 is TGTGCCAGCAGCCTTCAGATTGCCCGGGACACCCCCCGGGAGCAGTACTTC.

This clonotype appeared many times. This chain joins TRBV3-1 and TRBJ1-1; D is unclear. CDR3 size: 14 residues. V was trimmed by 4 bases and J by 4 bases, leaving 13 bases between them. CDR1 is LGHDT and CDR2 is YNNKEL in the germline V gene (reference sequence). CDR3 sequence reads: CASSRIPQSTEAFF. In DNA form, the CDR3 reads TGTGCCAGCAGCCGCATACCACAGAGCACTGAAGCTTTCTTT.

The chain joins TRBV4-1 to TRBJ2-2; 8 bases are shared with TRBD1. Trimming took 4 bases from V and 7 from J; bases not matched to a gene: 8. The CDR3 totals 15 residues. Germline V gives CDR1 MGHRA, CDR2 YSYEKL. The CDR3 DNA follows: TGCGCCAGCAGCCGGCAGGGGGCTCTCCTCGGGGAGCTGTTTTTT. Its translation: CASSRQGALLGELFF.

This clonotype was seen at least ten times. The V gene is TRBV27, the J gene TRBJ1-1; D uncertain. The CDR3 has 14 amino acids. Trimming cost V 6 bases and J 0 bases, with 11 bases left between them. The germline gives CDR1 MNHEY, CDR2 SMNVEV (reference sequence). The CDR3 DNA reads TGTGCCAGCAGAGGACGGATTCTGAACACTGAAGCTTTCTTT. Protein product: CASRGRILNTEAFF.

The chain uses TRBV7-2 and TRBJ2-1, with 13 bases lining up with TRBD2. This CDR3 has 16 residues. Unmatched junction bases numbered 5, after V lost 1 base and J lost 8 bases. Germline values: CDR1 SGHTA, CDR2 FQGNSA. As DNA, the CDR3 is TGTGCCAGCAGCTTAGAAACTAGCGGGGGGGCACATGAGCAGTTCTTC. It codes for CASSLETSGGAHEQFF.

A few counts support this clonotype. This may stem from a read error, because a much larger clone lies one nucleotide away. The V call is TRBV10-1, the J call TRBJ1-2; D gene unclear. V lost 2 bases and J 7 bases, leaving 11 bases between the germline ends. This CDR3 comprises 13 residues. Germline V gene lookup returns CDR1 WNHNN and CDR2 SYGVQD (reference sequence). The CDR3 loop reads CASSEGTFCGYTF. Written as DNA, the CDR3 is TGCGCCAGCAGTGAGGGCACTTTCTGTGGCTACACCTTC.

A remark on this clonotype: An end of the junction differs from the germline gene, which may be a read error. The V call is TRBV18, the J call TRBJ2-3; D not resolved. Germline assignment: CDR1 KGHSH and CDR2 LQKENI. CDR3 length equals 13 residues. The CDR3 nucleotides are TGTGCCAGCCCACCCGGCCGCTGGGATACGCAGTATTTT. Translating it yields CASPPGRWDTQYF.

The sample holds a few counts of this clonotype. The chain links TRBV20-1 to TRBJ2-1; D uncertain. CDR1 and CDR2 from the germline V gene are DFQATT and SNEGSKA (reference sequence). The CDR3 consists of 11 residues. The DNA for the CDR3 is TGCAGGATCGAAAACGACAATGAGCAGTTCTTC. The encoded protein is CRIENDNEQFF.

V and J are TRBV10-3 and TRBJ1-2; TRBD1 matches at 7 bases. J gave up 2 bases and V 8 bases, and 5 bases lay outside the gene matches. This CDR3 contains 13 residues. The germline V gene has CDR1 ENHRY and CDR2 SYGVKD. The CDR3 DNA follows: TGTGCCATCGGGGAGGGACAGAACTATGGCTACACCTTC. It translates to CAIGEGQNYGYTF.

This rearrangement joins TRBV6-1 to TRBJ2-2; D remains ambiguous. V shed 5 bases and J shed 3 bases, with 16 bases lying between them. The CDR3 contains 16 residues. The germline V gene has CDR1 MNHNS and CDR2 SASEGT. The CDR3 region is CASSISVGPDTGELFF. The CDR3 DNA sequence: TGTGCCAGCAGTATTTCCGTAGGGCCGGACACCGGGGAGCTGTTTTTT.

The chain links TRBV29-1 to TRBJ2-3; TRBD2 is a possible D gene (5 bases). Germline CDR1 is SQVTM and CDR2 is ANQGSEA. V lost 3 bases and J 5 bases, leaving 21 bases between the germline ends. This CDR3 is 16 amino acids long. Written as DNA, the CDR3 is TGCAGCGTTGAGACTGCTCGGGCGGGCACCGGAGATACGCAGTATTTT. As protein: CSVETARAGTGDTQYF.

Ten or more counts support this clonotype. The chain has TRBV7-8 and TRBJ2-7, with TRBD1 identical over 8 bases. The CDR3 spans 12 residues. Germline V gene sequence: CDR1 SGHVS, CDR2 FQNEAQ. The V segment lost 6 bases and the J segment 6 bases; nucleotides outside the gene matches: 4. CDR3 DNA sequence: TGTGCCAGCAGGGGGACAGGCCTCGAGCAGTACTTC. It specifies CASRGTGLEQYF.

This clonotype came up many times. The chain couples TRBV5-6 to TRBJ2-1; D not resolved. Germline assignment: CDR1 SGHDT and CDR2 YYEEEE. V lost 2 bases and J lost 0, with 12 bases in between. The CDR3 runs to 16 residues. Here the CDR3 reads CASSFSLSLSYNEQFF. The CDR3 nucleotides are TGTGCCAGCAGCTTCTCACTCTCACTCTCCTACAATGAGCAGTTCTTC.

This clonotype was recorded many times. The chain employs TRBV7-9 and TRBJ1-1; no clear D gene. CDR3 length: 13 amino acids. V was clipped by 2 bases and J by 1 base, with 5 bases between them. Germline CDR1 and CDR2: SEHNR and FQNEAQ (reference sequence). Here the CDR3 reads CASSLNQNTEAFF. The CDR3 DNA sequence: TGTGCCAGCAGCTTAAATCAGAACACTGAAGCTTTCTTT. The variable domain in full, with the rest retrieved from reference TRBV7-9 and TRBJ1-1, is DTGVSQNPRHKITKRGQNVTFRCDPISEHNRLYWYRQTLGQGPEFLTYFQNEAQLEKSRLLSDRFSAERPKGSFSTLEIQRTEQGDSAMYLCASSLNQNTEAFFGQGTRLTVV.

This clonotype was seen many times. V and J are TRBV2 and TRBJ1-5; 7 bases match TRBD1. Trimming at V came to 7 bases and at J to 3 bases, leaving 12 bases not matched to a gene. Germline V CDR1 and CDR2: SNHLY, FYNNEI. This CDR3 is 16 amino acids long. The CDR3 here is CASTRRGRGSNQPQHF. As DNA, the CDR3 is TGTGCCAGCACTCGGAGGGGGCGCGGGTCCAATCAGCCCCAGCATTTT.

This clonotype was found many times. The V and J genes are TRBV20-1 and TRBJ2-5, with a weak D call TRBD2 (5 bases). This CDR3 contains 13 residues. V lost 3 bases, J lost 4 bases, and 12 bases lay in between. The germline V gene encodes CDR1 DFQATT and CDR2 SNEGSKA (reference sequence). The CDR3 is CSASKLVGETQYF. The CDR3 nucleotides are TGCAGTGCTAGTAAACTAGTTGGAGAGACCCAGTACTTC.

The V gene is TRBV19, the J gene TRBJ2-7; TRBD2 matches 8 bases. V lost 5 bases and J lost 3; bases outside the gene matches: 6. Germline CDR1 is LNHDA and CDR2 is SQIVND (reference sequence). CDR3 length: 14 residues. The CDR3, as DNA: TGTGCCAGTAGTCTTCTAGCGGGTCGCTACGAGCAGTACTTC. Protein: CASSLLAGRYEQYF.

This clonotype was recorded many times. This chain links TRBV3-1 with TRBJ2-1; maybe TRBD2 (5 bases). Germline V lookup: CDR1 LGHDT, CDR2 YNNKEL (reference sequence). CDR3 length equals 16 residues. Between the trimmed V and J ends, which lost 2 bases and 6 bases, there was a span of 17 bases. The CDR3 coding sequence is TGTGCCAGCAGCCAAAAGCCCCCCGGAGGTGGCAATGAGCAGTTCTTC. This encodes CASSQKPPGGGNEQFF.

This clonotype was detected many times. The chain has TRBV30 and TRBJ2-2; 11 nucleotides line up with TRBD1. V dropped 5 bases and J dropped 6; count of bases not matched to a gene: 5. The length of the CDR3 is 14 residues. Germline loops: CDR1 GTSNPN, CDR2 SVGIG (reference sequence). CDR3 amino acids: CAWRRTGGSGELFF. Written as DNA, the CDR3 is TGTGCCTGGCGAAGGACAGGGGGCTCCGGGGAGCTGTTTTTT.

Ten or more counts support this clonotype. The gene calls are TRBV28 and TRBJ1-1, with D perhaps matching TRBD1 (6 bases). From germline, CDR1 is MDHEN and CDR2 SYDVKM. Trimming took off 4 bases at V and 0 bases at J, with 12 bases between the two ends. CDR3 size: 15 residues. The CDR3 here is CASSSQGLMNTEAFF. CDR3 coding DNA: TGTGCCAGCAGTTCCCAGGGGCTGATGAACACTGAAGCTTTCTTT. The full variable domain, with the rest looked up from reference TRBV28 and TRBJ1-1, is DVKVTQSSRYLVKRTGEKVFLECVQDMDHENMFWYRQDPGLGLRLIYFSYDVKMKEKGDIPEGYSVSREKKERFSLILESASTNQTSMYLCASSSQGLMNTEAFFGQGTRLTVV.

The table lists this clonotype with a few counts. The V call is TRBV3-1, the J call TRBJ1-6; tentative D call: TRBD1 (5 bases). Germline V gives CDR1 LGHDT, CDR2 YNNKEL (reference sequence). The CDR3 loop spans 14 amino acids. V lost 1 base to trimming and J lost 10 bases, with 11 bases between them. In DNA form, the CDR3 reads TGTGCCAGCAGCCAAGCCCTGAAGGGGTCACCCCTCCACTTT. Translated: CASSQALKGSPLHF.

In its sample, this clonotype was seen a few times. The chain uses TRBV20-1 and TRBJ2-2, with 9 bases lining up with TRBD2. The CDR3 has 16 residues. Germline V gives CDR1 DFQATT, CDR2 SNEGSKA (reference sequence). The J segment lost 6 bases and the V segment lost 1 base, leaving 9 bases of the junction unmatched. CDR3 sequence: CSARGGGRAIAGELFF. The CDR3 region has the DNA TGCAGTGCTAGAGGGGGCGGGAGGGCGATTGCCGGGGAGCTGTTTTTT.

This clonotype was seen only a few times. The gene calls are TRBV28 and TRBJ1-5; 9 bases match TRBD1. V was pared by 3 bases and J by 7 bases, with 10 bases of the junction left unmatched. The CDR3 is 16 residues long. Germline loops: CDR1 MDHEN, CDR2 SYDVKM. The CDR3 bases are TGTGCCAGCAGTTTTATCGGGACAGGGATCGGACAGCCCCAGCATTTT. Translating it yields CASSFIGTGIGQPQHF.

The chain carries TRBV12-3 or TRBV12-4 and TRBJ2-3, with a possible D match to TRBD2 (5 bases). The CDR3 is 13 amino acids. Trimming removed 6 bases at V and 8 bases at J, with 15 bases between. CDR3 sequence: CASRPTVGVTQYF. The CDR3 coding sequence is TGTGCCAGCAGACCCACCGTCGGGGTTACGCAGTATTTT.

Many counts were recorded for this clonotype. This chain connects TRBV12-3 or TRBV12-4 to TRBJ2-3; unclear D gene. With 4 bases removed from V and 3 bases from J, the gap between germline ends came to 11 bases. The CDR3 extends over 14 amino acids. The CDR3 bases are TGTGCCAGCAGTTCATCTAGGCGGACAGATACGCAGTATTTT. This gives the protein CASSSSRRTDTQYF.